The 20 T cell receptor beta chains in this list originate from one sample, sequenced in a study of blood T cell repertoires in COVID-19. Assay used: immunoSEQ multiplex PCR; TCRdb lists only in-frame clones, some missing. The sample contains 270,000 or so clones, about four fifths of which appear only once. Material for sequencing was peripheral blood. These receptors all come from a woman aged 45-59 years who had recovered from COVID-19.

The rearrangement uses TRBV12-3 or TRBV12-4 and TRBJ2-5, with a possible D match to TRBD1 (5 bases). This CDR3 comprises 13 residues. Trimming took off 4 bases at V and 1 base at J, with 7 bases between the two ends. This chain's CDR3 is CASSSDIQETQYF. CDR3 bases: TGTGCCAGCAGTTCGGACATCCAAGAGACCCAGTACTTC.

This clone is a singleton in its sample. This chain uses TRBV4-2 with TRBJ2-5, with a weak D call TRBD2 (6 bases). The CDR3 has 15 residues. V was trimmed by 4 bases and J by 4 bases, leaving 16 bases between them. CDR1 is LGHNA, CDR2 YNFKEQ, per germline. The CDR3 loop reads CASSPYAGLGETQYF. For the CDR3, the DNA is TGTGCCAGCAGCCCATACGCGGGGCTAGGAGAGACCCAGTACTTC.

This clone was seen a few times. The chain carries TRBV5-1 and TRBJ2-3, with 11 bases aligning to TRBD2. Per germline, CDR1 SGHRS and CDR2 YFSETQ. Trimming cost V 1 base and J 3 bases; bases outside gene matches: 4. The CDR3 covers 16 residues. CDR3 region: CASSLTSGGRTDTQYF. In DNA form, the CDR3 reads TGCGCCAGCAGCTTGACTAGCGGGGGACGTACAGATACGCAGTATTTT.

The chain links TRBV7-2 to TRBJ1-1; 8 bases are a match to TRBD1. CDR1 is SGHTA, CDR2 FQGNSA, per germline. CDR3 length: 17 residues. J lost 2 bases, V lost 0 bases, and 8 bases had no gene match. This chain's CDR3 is CASSLATGTGKNTEAFF. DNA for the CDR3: TGTGCCAGCAGCTTAGCCACGGGGACAGGTAAAAACACTGAAGCTTTCTTT.

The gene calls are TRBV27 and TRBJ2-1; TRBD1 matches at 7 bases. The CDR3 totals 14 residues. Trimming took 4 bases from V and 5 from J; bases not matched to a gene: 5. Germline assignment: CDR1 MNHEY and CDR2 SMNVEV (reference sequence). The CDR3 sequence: CASSSVDRDNEQFF. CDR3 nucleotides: TGTGCCAGCAGTTCCGTCGACAGGGACAATGAGCAGTTCTTC.

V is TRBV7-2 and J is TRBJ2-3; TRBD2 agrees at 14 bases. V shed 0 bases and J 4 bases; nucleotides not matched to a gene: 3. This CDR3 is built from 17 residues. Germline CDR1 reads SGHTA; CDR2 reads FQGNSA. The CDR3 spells CASSLAGTSGSADTQYF. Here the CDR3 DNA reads TGTGCCAGCAGCTTAGCGGGGACTAGCGGGAGTGCAGATACGCAGTATTTT.

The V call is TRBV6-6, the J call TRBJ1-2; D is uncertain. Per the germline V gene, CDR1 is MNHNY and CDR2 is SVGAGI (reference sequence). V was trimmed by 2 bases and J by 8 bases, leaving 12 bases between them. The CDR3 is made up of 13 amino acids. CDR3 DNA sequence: TGTGCCAGCAGTTACCCCGGAGGGAACGGCTACACCTTC. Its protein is CASSYPGGNGYTF.

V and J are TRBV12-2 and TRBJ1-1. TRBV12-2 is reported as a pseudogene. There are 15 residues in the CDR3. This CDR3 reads CASRLAGFGNTEAFF. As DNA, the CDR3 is TGTGCAAGTCGCTTGGCGGGGTTCGGGAACACTGAAGCTTTCTTT.

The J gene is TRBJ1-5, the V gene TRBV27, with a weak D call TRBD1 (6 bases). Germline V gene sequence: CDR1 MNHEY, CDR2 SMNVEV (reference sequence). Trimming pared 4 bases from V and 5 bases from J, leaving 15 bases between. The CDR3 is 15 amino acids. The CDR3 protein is CASSSRGHTDQPQHF. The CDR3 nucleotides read TGTGCCAGCAGTTCCAGGGGCCATACCGATCAGCCCCAGCATTTT.

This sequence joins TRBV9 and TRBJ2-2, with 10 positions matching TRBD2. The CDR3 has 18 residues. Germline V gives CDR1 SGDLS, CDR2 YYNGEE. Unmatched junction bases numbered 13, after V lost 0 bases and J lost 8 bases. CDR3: CASSVGASGRGAAGELFF. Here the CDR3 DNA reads TGTGCCAGCAGCGTAGGAGCTAGCGGGAGAGGGGCGGCTGGGGAGCTGTTTTTT.

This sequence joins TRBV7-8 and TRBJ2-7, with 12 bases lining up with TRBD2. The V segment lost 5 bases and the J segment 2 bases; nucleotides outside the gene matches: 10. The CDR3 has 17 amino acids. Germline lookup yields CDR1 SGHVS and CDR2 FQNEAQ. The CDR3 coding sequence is TGTGCCAGCAGCCTCCTCCCGACTAGCGGGAGACCCTACGAGCAGTACTTC. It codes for CASSLLPTSGRPYEQYF.

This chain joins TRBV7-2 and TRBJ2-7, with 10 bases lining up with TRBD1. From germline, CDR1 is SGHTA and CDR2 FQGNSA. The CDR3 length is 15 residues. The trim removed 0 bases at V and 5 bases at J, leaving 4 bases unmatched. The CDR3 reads CASSLAGDRGNEQYF. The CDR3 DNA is TGTGCCAGCAGCTTAGCGGGGGACAGGGGTAACGAGCAGTACTTC. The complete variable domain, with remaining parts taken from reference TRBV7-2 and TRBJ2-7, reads GAGVSQSPSNKVTEKGKDVELRCDPISGHTALYWYRQSLGQGLEFLIYFQGNSAPDKSGLPSDRFSAERTGGSVSTLTIQRTQQEDSAVYLCASSLAGDRGNEQYFGPGTRLTVT.

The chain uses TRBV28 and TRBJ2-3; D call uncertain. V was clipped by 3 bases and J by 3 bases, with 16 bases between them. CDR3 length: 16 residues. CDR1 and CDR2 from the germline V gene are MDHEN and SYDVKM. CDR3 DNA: TGTGCCAGCAGTTTCATTTTCGGGTCGGAAACAGATACGCAGTATTTT. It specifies CASSFIFGSETDTQYF.

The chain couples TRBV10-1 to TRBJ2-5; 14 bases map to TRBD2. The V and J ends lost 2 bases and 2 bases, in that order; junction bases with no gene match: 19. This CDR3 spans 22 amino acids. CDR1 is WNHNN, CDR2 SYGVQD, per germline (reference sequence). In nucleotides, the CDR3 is TGCGCCAGCAGTGAGAGTCGAGCGCGCGGGACTAGCGGGAGATCGGGGCAAGAGACCCAGTACTTC. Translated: CASSESRARGTSGRSGQETQYF.

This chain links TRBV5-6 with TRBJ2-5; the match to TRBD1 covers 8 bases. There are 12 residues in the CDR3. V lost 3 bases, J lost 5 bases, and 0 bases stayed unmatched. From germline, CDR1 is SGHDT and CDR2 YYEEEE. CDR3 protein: CASSWDRETQYF. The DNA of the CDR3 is TGTGCCAGCAGCTGGGACAGGGAGACCCAGTACTTC.

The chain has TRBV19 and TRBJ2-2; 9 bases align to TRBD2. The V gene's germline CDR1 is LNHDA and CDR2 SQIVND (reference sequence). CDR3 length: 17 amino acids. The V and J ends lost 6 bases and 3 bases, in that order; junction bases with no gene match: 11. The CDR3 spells CASSINPSGTYTGELFF. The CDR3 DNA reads TGTGCCAGTAGCATCAACCCTAGCGGGACCTACACCGGGGAGCTGTTTTTT.

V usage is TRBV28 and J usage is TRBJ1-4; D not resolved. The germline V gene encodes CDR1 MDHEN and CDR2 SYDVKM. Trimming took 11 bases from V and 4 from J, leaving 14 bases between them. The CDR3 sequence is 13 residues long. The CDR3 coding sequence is TGTGCCGTCGGGGAGACGAATAATGAAAAACTGTTTTTT. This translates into CAVGETNNEKLFF.

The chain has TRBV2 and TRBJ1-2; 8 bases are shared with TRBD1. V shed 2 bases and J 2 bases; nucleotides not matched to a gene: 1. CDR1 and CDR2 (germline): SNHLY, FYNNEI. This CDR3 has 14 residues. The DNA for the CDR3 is TGTGCCAGCAGTGAACAGGGGGCGAACTATGGCTACACCTTC. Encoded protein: CASSEQGANYGYTF.

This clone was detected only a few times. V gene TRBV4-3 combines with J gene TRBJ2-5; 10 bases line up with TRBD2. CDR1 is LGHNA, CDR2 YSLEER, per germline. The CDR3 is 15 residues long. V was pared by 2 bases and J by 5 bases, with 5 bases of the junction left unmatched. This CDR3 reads CASSQLAGVGETQYF. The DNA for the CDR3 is TGCGCCAGCAGCCAACTAGCGGGAGTGGGGGAGACCCAGTACTTC.

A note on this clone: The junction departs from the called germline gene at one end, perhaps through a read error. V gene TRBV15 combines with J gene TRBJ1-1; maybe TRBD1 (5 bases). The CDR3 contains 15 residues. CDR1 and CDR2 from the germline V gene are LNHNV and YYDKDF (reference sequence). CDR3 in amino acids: CATSRDPSGTGHSDF. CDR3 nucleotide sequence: TGTGCCACCAGCAGAGATCCTTCCGGGACTGGGCACTCCGACTTT.